This note documents a single T cell receptor (beta chain) sequence. The antigen it binds to is not known. Base qualities are missing; no much larger clone stands one base away. V is shortened by 4 bases, J by 8 bases, and the region joining them spans 11 bases. The CDR3 numbers 12 residues from cysteine through phenylalanine. The kept DNA is CDR3 alone, 36 bases in frame from the first base. For CDR1 and CDR2, the germline V gene (reference sequence) lists MNHEY and SMNVEV. Receptor libraries were prepared by the immunoSEQ multiplex PCR assay. Held by TCRdb, this immuneACCESS table contains in-frame sequences only and omits some clones. Under half of the omission traces to an unresolved V gene where checked; the cause of the rest is unknown. The sample has under 60,000 clones on record, about 95% of them singletons. Around 3.7% of the sample rests with the top ten. This specimen comes from a study of control samples from healthy donors and cancer patients (dated by TCRdb to 2020 to 2022).

This sequence was found in a man aged 30-40 years in good health. This chain is built from TRBV27 and TRBJ1-2, and possibly TRBD1, on 6 matching bases. The material sequenced was blood. CDR3 reads: CASSSGTLGYTF. In nucleotide form, the sequence is TGTGCCAGCAGTTCCGGGACATTAGGCTACACCTTC.